This T cell receptor beta chain stems from a study of long-term antiretroviral therapy in people with HIV (dated by TCRdb to between 2020 and 2023). In terms of the full investigation: The earliest samples were collected roughly a decade before the 2015 WHO recommendation for immediate ART, at a time when ART was usually postponed until CD4 counts fell. A retrospective serial study tested whether ART initiation and durable HIV suppression were associated with changes in peripheral blood TRB repertoire composition and diversity. Of the 25 to 30 participants with HIV, more than 10 were female. No cross-contamination during QIAcube processing was shown when test extractions of a monoclonal T-cell line were performed alongside some 33 polyclonal samples. From some 28 adults with confirmed HIV infection, the cohort provided under 200 cryopreserved PBMC samples, gathered serially across a mean of approximately six years (range 1-12). Results and caveats for the whole study, not just this receptor: The repertoire was dominated across all time points by expanded TRB clones identified before ART initiation, although this dominance was seen to fluctuate and to decrease in many PLHIV after ART. Starting ART was linked to a significant rise in TRB diversity, yet even with long-term ART the diversity remained significantly lower than in transplant donor controls. Owing to limited PBMC availability, only the TCR beta chain was sequenced, without alpha chain pairing. Because cell numbers in pre-ART samples were limited, unsorted PBMC were profiled instead of sorted CD4+ and CD8+ T cells. No data were available on ART adherence, viral resistance or therapy changes, limiting inferences about post-ART repertoire changes. Narrower CDR3 length ranges were observed in HIV repertoires than in controls, and an antigen-experienced repertoire with only a slight naive shift after ART was suggested by the network structure. Samples dated from the mid-2000s to the late 2010s, and the ART regimens used may be less effective than current ones.

Participants were included only if at least one PBMC sample before ART initiation and at least two post-ART samples were available. Treatment was received in the United States of America by all participants with HIV. Before DNA extraction, cryopreserved samples of roughly 0.9-11 million PBMC were thawed and then washed. At the time of the earliest PBMC sample, participants with HIV were aged between roughly 23 and 60 years. PBMC samples were contributed by each participant from 1-4 timepoints before ART initiation and 2-8 timepoints after ART initiation, with a median of 7 samples. Serial HIV viral load, CD4+ T-cell count, ART history and demographic data were obtained for every participant. Genomic DNA was extracted from unsorted PBMC with a Qiagen kit on a QIAcube, with processing performed in batches of 12 samples. A note on this clone: No antigen is known for it. Base qualities are not at hand, and no much larger clone is one base apart.

Sequencing of the TRB variable region was done with the immunoSEQ hsTCRB v3.0 assay at survey level resolution. The target sequencing depth for TRB was about 40,000-50,000 T-cell genomes per sample. Pooled TRB libraries were sequenced on an Illumina MiSeq with a v3 150-cycle kit. Turning to the authors' computational methods: Repertoire analysis was performed in R inside a reproducible Nextflow workflow that covered QC, data transformation and analysis. LymphoSeq2, an R package for exploring AIRR-Seq data, was used to implement the custom analyses. After excluding several samples that yielded fewer than 5000 total TRB sequences, 190 or so HIV repertoires remained for analysis. Among the 180 to 200 retained HIV repertoires, around 60 were collected before ART initiation and 120 to 140 were collected after ART initiation. Repertoires were downsampled to 5000 TRB nucleotide sequences, and summary statistics were averaged over 100 downsampling iterations. TRB sequences were retained for analysis only if CDR3 regions of at least seven amino acids were present. Diversity was assessed using a clonality score derived from Shannon entropy and using the Gini coefficient. In repertoire networks, the top 5000 CDR3 amino acid sequences were linked whenever an edit distance of one separated two sequences. GLIPH2 predicted antigen specificity groups and MHC restriction for TRB CDR3 amino acid sequences. Known CMV, EBV, HIV or tissue antigen associations were flagged by matching CDR3 amino acid sequences against VDJdb and McPAS-TCR. Pre-ART, post-ART and control groups were compared with Wilcoxon signed-rank tests and Holm-Bonferroni correction. The clones in this table, taken by TCRdb from immuneACCESS, are in-frame only. Not every clone is retained; where verified, under half of the shortfall comes from an unresolved V gene, and the cause of the rest is unknown. D and trimming were read from the DNA, whereas the V and J calls and clone size are those reported in that table. Counted in this sample were over 25,000 clones; 80% to 85% of them appeared once. Of the sample, roughly 10% is held by the ten largest clones.

The germline V gene (reference sequence) provides CDR1 SEHNR and CDR2 FQNEAQ. The CDR3 starts with the cysteine, ends with the phenylalanine, and has 14 residues. Of the read, only the CDR3 DNA is kept; its 42 bases are in frame from base 1. The V end loses 5 bases and the J end loses 6 bases, and a stretch of 17 bases separates them. The sample consisted of unsorted PBMCs, taken 0.8 years before starting antiretroviral therapy. The TCR originated in a man between 18 and 29 years old with HIV. The chain is assembled from TRBV7-9 and TRBJ2-7; TRBD2 could be the D gene, as 7 bases match. The DNA sequence follows: TGTGCCAGCAGCCCGTCTGTGGGGGGGCTCGAGCAGTACTTC. This encodes CASSPSVGGLEQYF.